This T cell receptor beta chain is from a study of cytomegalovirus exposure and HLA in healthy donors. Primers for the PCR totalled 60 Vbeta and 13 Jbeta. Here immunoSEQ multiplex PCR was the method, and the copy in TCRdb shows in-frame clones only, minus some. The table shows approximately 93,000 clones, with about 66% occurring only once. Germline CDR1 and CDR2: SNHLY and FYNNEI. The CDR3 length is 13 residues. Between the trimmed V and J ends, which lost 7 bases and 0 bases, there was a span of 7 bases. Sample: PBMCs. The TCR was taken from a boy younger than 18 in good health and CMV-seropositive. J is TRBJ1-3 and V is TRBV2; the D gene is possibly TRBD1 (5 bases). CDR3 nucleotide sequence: TGTGCCAGCAAACAGGACTCTGGAAACACCATATATTTT. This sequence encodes CASKQDSGNTIYF. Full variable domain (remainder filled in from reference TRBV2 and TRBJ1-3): EPEVTQTPSHQVTQMGQEVILRCVPISNHLYFYWYRQILGQKVEFLVSFYNNEISEKSEIFDDQFSVERPDGSNFTLKIRSTKLEDSAMYFCASKQDSGNTIYFGEGSWLTVV.